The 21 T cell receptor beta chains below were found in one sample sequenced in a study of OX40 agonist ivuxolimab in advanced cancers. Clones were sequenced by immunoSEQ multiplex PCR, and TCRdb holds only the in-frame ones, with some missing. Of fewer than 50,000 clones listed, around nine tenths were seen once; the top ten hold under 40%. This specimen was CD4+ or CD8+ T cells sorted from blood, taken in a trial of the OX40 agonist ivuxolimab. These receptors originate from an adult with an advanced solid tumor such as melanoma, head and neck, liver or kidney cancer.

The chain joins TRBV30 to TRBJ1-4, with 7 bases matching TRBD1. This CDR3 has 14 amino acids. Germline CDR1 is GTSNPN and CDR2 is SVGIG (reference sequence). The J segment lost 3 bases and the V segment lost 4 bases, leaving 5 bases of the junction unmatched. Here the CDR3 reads CAWTTGVANEKLFF. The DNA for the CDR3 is TGTGCCTGGACAACAGGGGTCGCTAATGAAAAACTGTTTTTT.

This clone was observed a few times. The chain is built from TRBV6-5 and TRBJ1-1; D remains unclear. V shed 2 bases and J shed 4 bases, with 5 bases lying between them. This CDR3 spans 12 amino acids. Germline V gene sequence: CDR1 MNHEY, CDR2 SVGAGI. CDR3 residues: CASSYVGTEAFF. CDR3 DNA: TGTGCCAGCAGTTACGTCGGCACTGAAGCTTTCTTT.

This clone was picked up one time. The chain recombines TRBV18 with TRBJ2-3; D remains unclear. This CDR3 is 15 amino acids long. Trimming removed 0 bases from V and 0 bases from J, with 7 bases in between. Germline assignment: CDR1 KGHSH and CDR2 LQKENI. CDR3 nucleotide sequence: TGTGCCAGCTCACCACCGCAGACGAGCACAGATACGCAGTATTTT. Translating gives CASSPPQTSTDTQYF.

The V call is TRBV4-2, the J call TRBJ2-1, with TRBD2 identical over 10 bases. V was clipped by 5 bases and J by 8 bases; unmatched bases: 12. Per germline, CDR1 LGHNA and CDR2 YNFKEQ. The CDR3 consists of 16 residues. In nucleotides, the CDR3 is TGTGCCAGCAGCTCTAAGTCTCTAGCGGGAGTCGATGAGCAGTTCTTC. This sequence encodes CASSSKSLAGVDEQFF.

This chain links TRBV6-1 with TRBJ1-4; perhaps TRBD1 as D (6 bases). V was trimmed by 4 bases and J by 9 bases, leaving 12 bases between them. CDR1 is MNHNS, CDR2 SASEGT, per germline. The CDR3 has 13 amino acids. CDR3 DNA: TGTGCCAGCAGTGGAGGACAGAATCAAAAACTGTTTTTT. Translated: CASSGGQNQKLFF.

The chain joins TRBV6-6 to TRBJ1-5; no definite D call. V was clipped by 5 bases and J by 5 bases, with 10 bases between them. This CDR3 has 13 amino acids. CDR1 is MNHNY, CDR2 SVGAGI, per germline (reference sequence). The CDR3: CASSRTGDQPQHF. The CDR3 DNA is TGTGCCAGCAGTCGTACCGGGGATCAGCCCCAGCATTTT.

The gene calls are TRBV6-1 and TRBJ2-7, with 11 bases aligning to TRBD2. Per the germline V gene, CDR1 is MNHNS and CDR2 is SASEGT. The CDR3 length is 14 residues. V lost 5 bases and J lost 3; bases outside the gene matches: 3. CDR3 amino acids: CASSSGTSGYEQYF. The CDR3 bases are TGTGCCAGCAGTTCCGGGACTAGCGGCTACGAGCAGTACTTC.

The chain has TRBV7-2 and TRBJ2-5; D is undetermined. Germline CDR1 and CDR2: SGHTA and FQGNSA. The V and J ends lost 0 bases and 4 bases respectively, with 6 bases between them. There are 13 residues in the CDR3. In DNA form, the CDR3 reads TGTGCCAGCAGCTTAGCTCCCGTAGAGACCCAGTACTTC. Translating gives CASSLAPVETQYF.

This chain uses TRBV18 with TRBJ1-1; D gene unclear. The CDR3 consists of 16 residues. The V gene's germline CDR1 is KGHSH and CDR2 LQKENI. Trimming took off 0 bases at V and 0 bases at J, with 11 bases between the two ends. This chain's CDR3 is CASSPPSQSMNTEAFF. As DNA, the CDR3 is TGTGCCAGCTCACCACCGTCCCAATCCATGAACACTGAAGCTTTCTTT.

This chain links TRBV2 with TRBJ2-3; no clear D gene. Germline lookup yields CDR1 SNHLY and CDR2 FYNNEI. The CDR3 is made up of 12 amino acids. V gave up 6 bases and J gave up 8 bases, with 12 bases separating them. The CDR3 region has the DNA TGTGCCAGCAGCCGGCCAGGTAGTACGCAGTATTTT. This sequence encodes CASSRPGSTQYF.

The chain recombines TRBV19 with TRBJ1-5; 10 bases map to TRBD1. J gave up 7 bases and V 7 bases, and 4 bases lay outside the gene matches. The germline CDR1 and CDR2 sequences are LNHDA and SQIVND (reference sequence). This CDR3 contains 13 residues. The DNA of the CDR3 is TGTGCCAGTATCGGGACAGGGGACCAGCCCCAGCATTTT. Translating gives CASIGTGDQPQHF.

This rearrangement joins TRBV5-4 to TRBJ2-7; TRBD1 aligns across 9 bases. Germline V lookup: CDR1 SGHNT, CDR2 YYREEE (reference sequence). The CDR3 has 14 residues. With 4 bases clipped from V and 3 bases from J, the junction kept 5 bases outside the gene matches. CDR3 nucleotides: TGTGCCAGCAGCATACAGGGGGCTAGCTACGAGCAGTACTTC. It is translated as CASSIQGASYEQYF.

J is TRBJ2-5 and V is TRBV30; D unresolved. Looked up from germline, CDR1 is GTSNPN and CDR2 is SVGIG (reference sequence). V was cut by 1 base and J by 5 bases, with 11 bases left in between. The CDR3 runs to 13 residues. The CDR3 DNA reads TGTGCCTGGAGTGGGCGATTCGGGGAGACCCAGTACTTC. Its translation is CAWSGRFGETQYF. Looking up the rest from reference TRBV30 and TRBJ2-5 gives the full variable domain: SQTIHQWPATLVQPVGSPLSLECTVEGTSNPNLYWYRQAAGRGLQLLFYSVGIGQISSEVPQNLSASRPQDRQFILSSKKLLLSDSGFYLCAWSGRFGETQYFGPGTRLLVL.

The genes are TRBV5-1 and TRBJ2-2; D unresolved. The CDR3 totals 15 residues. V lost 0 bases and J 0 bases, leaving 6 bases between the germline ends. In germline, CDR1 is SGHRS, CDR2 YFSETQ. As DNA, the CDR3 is TGCGCCAGCAGCTTGGTAGGTTCGAACACCGGGGAGCTGTTTTTT. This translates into CASSLVGSNTGELFF.

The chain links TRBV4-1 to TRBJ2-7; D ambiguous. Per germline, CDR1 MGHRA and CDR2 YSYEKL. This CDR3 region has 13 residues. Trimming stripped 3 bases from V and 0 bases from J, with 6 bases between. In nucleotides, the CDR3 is TGCGCCAGCAGCCAGCAGAGCTCCTACGAGCAGTACTTC. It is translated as CASSQQSSYEQYF.

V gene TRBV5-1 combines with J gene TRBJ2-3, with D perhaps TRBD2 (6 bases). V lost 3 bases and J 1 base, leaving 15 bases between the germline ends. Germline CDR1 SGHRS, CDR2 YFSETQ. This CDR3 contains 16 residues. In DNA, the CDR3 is TGCGCCAGCAGCTCGGGACTGCGAGGGCGCACAGATACGCAGTATTTT. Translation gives CASSSGLRGRTDTQYF.

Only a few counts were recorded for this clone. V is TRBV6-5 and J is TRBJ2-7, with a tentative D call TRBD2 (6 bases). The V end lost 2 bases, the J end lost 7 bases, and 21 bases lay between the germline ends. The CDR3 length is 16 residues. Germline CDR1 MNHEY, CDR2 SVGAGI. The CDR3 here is CASSYGSGTSYEEQYF. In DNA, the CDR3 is TGTGCCAGCAGTTACGGTTCGGGGACTTCCTACGAGGAGCAGTACTTC.

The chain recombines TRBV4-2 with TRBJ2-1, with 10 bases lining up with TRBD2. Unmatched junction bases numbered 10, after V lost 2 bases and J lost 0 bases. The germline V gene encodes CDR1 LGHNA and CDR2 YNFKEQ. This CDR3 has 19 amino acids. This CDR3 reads CASSQRASGGASSYNEQFF. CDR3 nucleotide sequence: TGTGCCAGCAGCCAAAGGGCTAGCGGGGGCGCGAGCTCCTACAATGAGCAGTTCTTC.

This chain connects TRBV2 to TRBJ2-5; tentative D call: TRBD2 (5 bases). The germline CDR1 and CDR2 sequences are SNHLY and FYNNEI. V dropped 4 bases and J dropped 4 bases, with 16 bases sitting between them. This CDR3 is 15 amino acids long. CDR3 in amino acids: CASSGTPVSGETQYF. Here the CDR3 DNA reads TGTGCCAGCAGTGGGACTCCCGTGAGTGGAGAGACCCAGTACTTC.

The CDR3 region has the DNA TGTGCCAGCAGCCTCTCCCAGTTACCTAGCACAGATACGCAGTATTTT. It is translated as CASSLSQLPSTDTQYF. This rearrangement joins TRBV9 to TRBJ2-3; no clear D gene. Germline CDR1 and CDR2: SGDLS and YYNGEE. CDR3 length: 16 residues. V was shortened by 4 bases and J by 0 bases, with 15 bases between the two germline ends.

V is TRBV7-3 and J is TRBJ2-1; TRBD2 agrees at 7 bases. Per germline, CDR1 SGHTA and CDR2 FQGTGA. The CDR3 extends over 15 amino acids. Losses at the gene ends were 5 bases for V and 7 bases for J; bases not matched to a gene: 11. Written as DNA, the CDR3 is TGTGCCAGCAGCCCTTGGGGCGGGAGTTCAAATGAGCAGTTCTTC. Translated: CASSPWGGSSNEQFF. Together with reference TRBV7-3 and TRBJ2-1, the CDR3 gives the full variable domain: GAGVSQTPSNKVTEKGKYVELRCDPISGHTALYWYRQSLGQGPEFLIYFQGTGAADDSGLPNDRFFAVRPEGSVSTLKIQRTERGDSAVYLCASSPWGGSSNEQFFGPGTRLTVL.